This TCR beta chain is drawn from a study of blood T cell repertoires in COVID-19. Method: immunoSEQ multiplex PCR; TCRdb's copy keeps in-frame clones and lacks some. This table has hundreds of thousands of clones, around 88% appearing once. J gave up 6 bases and V 1 base, and 5 bases lay outside the gene matches. The CDR3 length is 14 residues. CDR1 is MDHEN and CDR2 is SYDVKM in the germline V gene. The source of this sequence is a woman of 80 years or more with COVID-19, enrolled during active disease. Source material: peripheral blood. J is TRBJ2-7 and V is TRBV28, with 8 bases that match TRBD2. Here the CDR3 reads CASSLSGGAGEQYF. In DNA form, the CDR3 reads TGTGCCAGCAGTTTATCCGGGGGGGCGGGCGAGCAGTACTTC.